This T cell receptor beta chain was sequenced in a study of shared clonotypes between healthy human individuals. CDR3 length equals 15 residues. V lost 3 bases, J lost 4 bases, and 12 bases lay in between. Germline CDR1 reads KGHSH; CDR2 reads LQKENI. Sequencing used immunoSEQ multiplex PCR; TCRdb keeps in-frame clones, though not all of them. The table includes about 2.5 million clones, around 92% detected once. Sequenced material: naive CD4+ T cells from PBMCs. This sample's subset: CD45RA+ positively selected. The receptor comes from a young man in good health. Some clones in this sample may be carry-over from other donors' samples. The J gene is TRBJ2-2, the V gene TRBV18; D may be TRBD2 (6 bases). The CDR3 DNA is TGTGCCAGCTCACCCGGGGGATTTTTCACCGGGGAGCTGTTTTTT. It is translated as CASSPGGFFTGELFF.